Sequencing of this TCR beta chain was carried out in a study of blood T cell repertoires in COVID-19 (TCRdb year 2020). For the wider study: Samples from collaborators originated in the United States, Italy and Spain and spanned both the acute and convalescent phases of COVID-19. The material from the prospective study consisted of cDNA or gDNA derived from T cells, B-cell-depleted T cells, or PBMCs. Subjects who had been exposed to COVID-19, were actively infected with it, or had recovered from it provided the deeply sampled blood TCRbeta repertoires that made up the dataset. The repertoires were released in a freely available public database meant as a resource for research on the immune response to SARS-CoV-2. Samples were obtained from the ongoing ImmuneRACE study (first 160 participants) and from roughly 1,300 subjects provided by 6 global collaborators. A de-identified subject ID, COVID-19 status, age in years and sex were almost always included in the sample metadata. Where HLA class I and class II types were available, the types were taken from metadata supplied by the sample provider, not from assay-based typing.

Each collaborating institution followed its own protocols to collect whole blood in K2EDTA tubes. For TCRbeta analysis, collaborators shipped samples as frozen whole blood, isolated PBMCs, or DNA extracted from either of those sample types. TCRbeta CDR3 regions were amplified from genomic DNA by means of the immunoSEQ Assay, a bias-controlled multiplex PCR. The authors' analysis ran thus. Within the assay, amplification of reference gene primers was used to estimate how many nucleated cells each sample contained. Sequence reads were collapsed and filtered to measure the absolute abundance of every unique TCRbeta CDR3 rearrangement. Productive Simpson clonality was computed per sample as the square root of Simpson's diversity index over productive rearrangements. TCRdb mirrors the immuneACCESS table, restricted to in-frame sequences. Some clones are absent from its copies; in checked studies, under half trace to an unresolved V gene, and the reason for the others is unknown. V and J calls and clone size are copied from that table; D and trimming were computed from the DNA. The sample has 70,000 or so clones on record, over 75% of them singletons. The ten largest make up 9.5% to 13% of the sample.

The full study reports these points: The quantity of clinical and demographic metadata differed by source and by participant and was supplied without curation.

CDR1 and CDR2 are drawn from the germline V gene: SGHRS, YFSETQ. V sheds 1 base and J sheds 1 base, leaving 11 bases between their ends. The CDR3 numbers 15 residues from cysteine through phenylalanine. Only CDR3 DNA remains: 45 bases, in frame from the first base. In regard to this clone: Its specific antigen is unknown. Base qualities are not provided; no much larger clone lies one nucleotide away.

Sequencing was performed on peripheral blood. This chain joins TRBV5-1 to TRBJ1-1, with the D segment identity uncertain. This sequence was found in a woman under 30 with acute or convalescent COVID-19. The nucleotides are TGCGCCAGCAGCTTGCGTCCAGGTACGAACACTGAAGCTTTCTTT. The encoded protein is CASSLRPGTNTEAFF.